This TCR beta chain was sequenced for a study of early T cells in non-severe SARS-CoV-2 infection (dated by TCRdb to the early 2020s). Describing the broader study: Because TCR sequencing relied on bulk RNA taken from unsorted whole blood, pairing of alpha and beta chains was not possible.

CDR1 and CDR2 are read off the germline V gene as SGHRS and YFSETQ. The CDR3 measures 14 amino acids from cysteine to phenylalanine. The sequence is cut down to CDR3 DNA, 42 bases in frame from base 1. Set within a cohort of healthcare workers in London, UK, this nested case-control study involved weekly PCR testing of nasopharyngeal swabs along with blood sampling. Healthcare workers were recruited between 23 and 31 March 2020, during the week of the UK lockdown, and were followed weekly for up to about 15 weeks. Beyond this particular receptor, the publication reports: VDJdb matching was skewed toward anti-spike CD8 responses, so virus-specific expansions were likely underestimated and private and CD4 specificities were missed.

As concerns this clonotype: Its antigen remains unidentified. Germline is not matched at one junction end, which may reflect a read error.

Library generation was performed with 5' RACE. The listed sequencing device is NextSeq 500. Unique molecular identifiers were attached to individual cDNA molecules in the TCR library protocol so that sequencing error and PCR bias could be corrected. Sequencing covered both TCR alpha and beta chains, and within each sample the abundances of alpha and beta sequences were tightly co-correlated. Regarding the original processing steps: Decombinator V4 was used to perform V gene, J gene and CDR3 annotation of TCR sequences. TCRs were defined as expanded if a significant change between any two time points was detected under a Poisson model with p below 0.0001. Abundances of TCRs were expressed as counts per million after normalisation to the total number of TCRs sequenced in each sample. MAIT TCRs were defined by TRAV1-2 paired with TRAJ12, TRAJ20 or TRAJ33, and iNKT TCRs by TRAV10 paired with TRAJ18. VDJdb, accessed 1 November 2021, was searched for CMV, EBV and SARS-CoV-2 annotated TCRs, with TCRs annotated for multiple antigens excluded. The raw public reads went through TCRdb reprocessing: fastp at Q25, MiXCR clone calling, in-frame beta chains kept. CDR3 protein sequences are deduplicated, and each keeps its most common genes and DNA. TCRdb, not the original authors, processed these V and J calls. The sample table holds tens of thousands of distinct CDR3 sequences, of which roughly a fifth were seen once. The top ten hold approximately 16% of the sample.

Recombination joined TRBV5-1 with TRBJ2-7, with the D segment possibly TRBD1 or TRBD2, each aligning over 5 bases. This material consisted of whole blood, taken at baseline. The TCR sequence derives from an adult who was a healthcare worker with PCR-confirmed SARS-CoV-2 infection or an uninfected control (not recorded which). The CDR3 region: CANSFETGTGEQYF. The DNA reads TGCGCCAACAGCTTCGAGACGGGGACGGGAGAGCAGTACTTC.